This TCR beta chain derives from a study of T cells in women clearing cervical HPV infection. Study-level background: Case blood drawn at lesion detection; control blood after infection cleared.

Measured with immunoSEQ multiplex PCR; TCRdb has only the in-frame clones, and not every one. This specimen shows about 46,000 clones; the ten leading clones hold 35% to 45%. In the case of this clone: Its antigen remains unknown. The read terminates 3 residues before the CDR3 end, so the remaining end is supplied by the germline J gene.

CDR1 and CDR2 from the germline V gene are GTSNPN and SVGIG (reference sequence). The V and J ends lost 0 bases and 8 bases respectively, with 11 bases between them. The length of the CDR3 is 13 residues. Whole-study results and caveats: Richness plus V gene abundances separated cases from controls with AUC about 0.87. CIN3+ cases had significantly higher TCR richness than controls; evenness did not differ.

Sequenced: blood buffy coat. This receptor was taken from a woman between 18 and 70 years old with a cervical HPV16 infection that either progressed to CIN3+ or cleared (not recorded which). The V gene is TRBV30, the J gene TRBJ2-4; D remains unclear. CDR3 bases read: TGTGCCTGGAGTGTTAAGAGTTTAGACATT. Amino acid sequence: CAWSVKSLDI. From start to end, the CDR3 is CAWSVKSLDIQYF.